This TCR beta chain is drawn from a study of OX40 agonist ivuxolimab in advanced cancers. The overall study: Mean age approximately 59 years, range 23 to 79; nearly 85% male.

The investigators sampled blood at baseline, at cycle 4 day 1, and at cycle 7 day 1. This CDR3 is built from 15 residues. The V end lost 6 bases, the J end lost 6 bases, and 17 bases lay between the germline ends. CDR1 is SEHNR and CDR2 is FQNEAQ in the germline V gene (reference sequence). General observations from the study: The study observed clonal expansion of CD4+ and CD8+ blood T cells by week 6 at 0.1 to 3.0 mg/kg.

About this clone itself: Its antigen remains unidentified.

The data were produced by immunoSEQ multiplex PCR, yet TCRdb's version contains in-frame clones alone and is incomplete. The profile shows more than 55,000 clones, around nine tenths of them singletons. Sample: CD4+ or CD8+ T cells sorted from blood, taken in a trial of the OX40 agonist ivuxolimab. This clonotype was obtained from an adult with an advanced solid tumor such as melanoma, head and neck, liver or kidney cancer. The chain has TRBV7-9 and TRBJ2-2; D may be TRBD2 (5 bases). The CDR3 sequence is CASRRRTGMAGELFF. The CDR3 DNA reads as TGTGCCAGCAGACGAAGGACCGGGATGGCCGGGGAGCTGTTTTTT.